The 27 T cell receptor beta chains given below trace back to one sample, sequenced in a study of control samples from healthy donors and cancer patients. Sequencing was performed with immunoSEQ multiplex PCR; in TCRdb, only in-frame clones are kept and a portion is missing. The specimen's table records approximately 190,000 clones. The sample was blood. These TCRs come from a woman in her 30s in good health.

CDR3: CASSMGQATINEQFF. CDR3 coding DNA: TGTGCCAGCAGCATGGGACAGGCGACCATCAATGAGCAGTTCTTC. The rearrangement links TRBV7-3 to TRBJ2-1; 8 positions agree with TRBD1. V lost 5 bases, J lost 6 bases, and 9 bases stayed unmatched. The length of the CDR3 is 15 residues. The germline V gene has CDR1 SGHTA and CDR2 FQGTGA.

The J gene is TRBJ1-3, the V gene TRBV28, with TRBD1 as a possible D gene (6 bases). Germline values: CDR1 MDHEN, CDR2 SYDVKM. V lost 4 bases to trimming and J lost 0 bases, with 13 bases between them. The CDR3 runs 16 residues. The CDR3 is CASSSPDRLSGNTIYF. In DNA form, the CDR3 reads TGTGCCAGCAGTTCCCCCGACAGGCTCTCTGGAAACACCATATATTTT.

The chain combines TRBV28 with TRBJ2-3, with TRBD2 identical over 12 bases. Looked up from germline, CDR1 is MDHEN and CDR2 is SYDVKM. This CDR3 contains 15 residues. Germline trimming cut 5 bases from V and 6 bases from J; bases unmatched to any gene: 6. The CDR3 DNA is TGTGCCAGCAGTATTTTCGGGACTAGCGGGGATACGCAGTATTTT. The encoded protein is CASSIFGTSGDTQYF.

This sequence joins TRBV27 and TRBJ1-2; D is unresolved. Germline-derived CDR1 and CDR2 are MNHEY and SMNVEV (reference sequence). There are 13 residues in the CDR3. V was shortened by 6 bases and J by 8 bases, with 16 bases between the two germline ends. This CDR3 reads CASSRTESAGYTF. Written as DNA, the CDR3 is TGTGCCAGCAGCAGGACCGAGTCTGCGGGCTACACCTTC.

The genes are TRBV28 and TRBJ1-1; D unresolved. Germline values: CDR1 MDHEN, CDR2 SYDVKM. There are 13 residues in the CDR3. Between the trimmed V and J ends, which lost 6 bases and 0 bases, there was a span of 8 bases. DNA of the CDR3: TGTGCCAGCAGCCGGGTTGTGAACACTGAAGCTTTCTTT. The encoded protein is CASSRVVNTEAFF.

This chain joins TRBV6-2 or TRBV6-3 and TRBJ2-7; 10 nucleotides line up with TRBD2. There are 20 residues in the CDR3. Looked up from germline, CDR1 is MNHEY and CDR2 is SVGEGT. V was pared by 6 bases and J by 1 base, with 21 bases of the junction left unmatched. The CDR3 coding sequence is TGTGCCAGCAGGTACCGGTTGGGTAGCGGGGGGCCGGAGGTGTCCTACGAGCAGTACTTC. Protein: CASRYRLGSGGPEVSYEQYF.

The genes are TRBV18 and TRBJ1-4; 8 bases are a match to TRBD1. Unmatched junction bases numbered 4, after V lost 2 bases and J lost 5 bases. This CDR3 contains 15 residues. From germline, CDR1 is KGHSH and CDR2 LQKENI. The DNA for the CDR3 is TGTGCCAGCTCACCAAACCGACAGGGGAATGAAAAACTGTTTTTT. This sequence encodes CASSPNRQGNEKLFF.

The chain links TRBV28 to TRBJ1-5; 8 nucleotides align to TRBD1. The CDR3 contains 15 residues. V lost 11 bases to trimming and J lost 8 bases; unmatched junction nucleotides: 17. Germline loops: CDR1 MDHEN, CDR2 SYDVKM. CDR3 DNA: TGTGCCGGCCGACAGGGGCGAGGGGGTTACGAGCCCCAGCATTTT. Amino acids: CAGRQGRGGYEPQHF.

V is TRBV28 and J is TRBJ2-7; TRBD2 matches 10 bases. Unmatched junction bases numbered 6, after V lost 1 base and J lost 0 bases. The CDR3 has 17 amino acids. Germline assignment: CDR1 MDHEN and CDR2 SYDVKM. Here the CDR3 DNA reads TGTGCCAGCAGTTTATTTGGGGCTAGCGGGGGCTCCTACGAGCAGTACTTC. Amino acids: CASSLFGASGGSYEQYF.

V is TRBV7-6 and J is TRBJ1-1; possible D gene TRBD1, 5 bases. Trimming took off 3 bases at V and 6 bases at J, with 14 bases between the two ends. The CDR3 has 14 residues. CDR1 and CDR2 (germline): SGHVS, FNYEAQ. The CDR3 nucleotides are TGTGCCAGCAGCTTGGGAACAGGTCGCGCTGAAGCTTTCTTT. Translated: CASSLGTGRAEAFF.

The chain has TRBV29-1 and TRBJ1-4, with 10 bases that match TRBD1. The CDR3 is 17 amino acids. Germline trimming cut 4 bases from V and 0 bases from J; bases unmatched to any gene: 8. CDR1 is SQVTM, CDR2 ANQGSEA, per germline. The CDR3 DNA reads as TGCAGCGTTGTGGCGGGACAGGGGACGGCAACTAATGAAAAACTGTTTTTT. The encoded protein is CSVVAGQGTATNEKLFF.

The chain carries TRBV3-1 (or the pseudogene TRBV3-2) and TRBJ1-1; 11 positions match TRBD1. Germline V gives CDR1 LGHDT, CDR2 YNNKEL (reference sequence). Losses at the gene ends were 4 bases for V and 4 bases for J; bases not matched to a gene: 11. The CDR3 is made up of 17 amino acids. The CDR3 coding sequence is TGTGCCAGCAGCCCACTCTGGACAGGGGGCGCGAGCACTGAAGCTTTCTTT. It encodes CASSPLWTGGASTEAFF.

V is TRBV4-3 and J is TRBJ2-7, with D uncertain. Trimming stripped 0 bases from V and 2 bases from J, with 14 bases between. This CDR3 contains 16 residues. The germline gives CDR1 LGHNA, CDR2 YSLEER. The CDR3 nucleotides read TGCGCCAGCAGCCAAGATCTGGGCAGTTGGGCCTACGAGCAGTACTTC. Translated: CASSQDLGSWAYEQYF.

This chain uses TRBV19 with TRBJ1-2; no clear D. The germline V gene has CDR1 LNHDA and CDR2 SQIVND (reference sequence). V was clipped by 1 base and J by 2 bases, with 5 bases between them. There are 13 residues in the CDR3. The CDR3 DNA reads TGTGCCAGTAGTATAGCCGGGAACTATGGCTACACCTTC. Amino acids: CASSIAGNYGYTF.

This sequence joins TRBV4-1 and TRBJ1-1; D is perhaps TRBD1 (5 bases). Germline CDR1 MGHRA, CDR2 YSYEKL. The CDR3 runs to 15 residues. V lost 2 bases to trimming and J lost 13 bases, with 23 bases between them. The CDR3 DNA is TGCGCCAGCAGCCAATTCCCCGGGGGTACGGCTAAAGTTTTCTTT. Its translation: CASSQFPGGTAKVFF.

This sequence joins TRBV27 and TRBJ2-7; TRBD1 matches 10 bases. This CDR3 comprises 17 residues. V lost 4 bases and J lost 5; bases outside the gene matches: 14. Germline loops: CDR1 MNHEY, CDR2 SMNVEV (reference sequence). CDR3 protein: CASSSPADRGLGDEQYF. As DNA, the CDR3 is TGTGCCAGCAGTTCCCCTGCCGACAGGGGGCTTGGCGACGAGCAGTACTTC.

The gene calls are TRBV6-6 and TRBJ1-2; possible D gene TRBD1, 5 bases. V lost 6 bases and J 4 bases, leaving 12 bases between the germline ends. This CDR3 contains 13 residues. Germline V lookup: CDR1 MNHNY, CDR2 SVGAGI (reference sequence). The CDR3 region is CASRDGGTYGYTF. In DNA form, the CDR3 reads TGTGCCAGCAGAGACGGGGGAACCTATGGCTACACCTTC.

V gene TRBV28 combines with J gene TRBJ1-3, with a tentative D call TRBD1 (6 bases). This CDR3 is built from 15 residues. Germline CDR1 and CDR2: MDHEN and SYDVKM. V lost 6 bases and J lost 5, with 17 bases in between. CDR3 residues: CASRAQGFLRNTIYF. CDR3 DNA: TGTGCCAGCAGAGCACAGGGTTTTCTACGAAACACCATATATTTT.

V usage is TRBV27 and J usage is TRBJ1-2, with 10 bases lining up with TRBD1. The CDR3 consists of 17 residues. Germline CDR1 reads MNHEY; CDR2 reads SMNVEV (reference sequence). V shed 3 bases and J 0 bases; nucleotides not matched to a gene: 7. CDR3 in DNA: TGTGCCAGCAGTTTTCGACAGGGGGCTCCAGCTAACTATGGCTACACCTTC. This codes for CASSFRQGAPANYGYTF.

The chain employs TRBV19 and TRBJ2-7, with a weak D call TRBD2 (5 bases). There are 15 residues in the CDR3. V was trimmed by 4 bases and J by 5 bases, leaving 18 bases between them. The germline V gene has CDR1 LNHDA and CDR2 SQIVND (reference sequence). The DNA of the CDR3 is TGTGCCAGTAGTAGAGGGCAGGCGGATATCGACGAGCAGTACTTC. This sequence encodes CASSRGQADIDEQYF.

The chain combines TRBV19 with TRBJ2-1, with D maybe TRBD2 (7 bases). The CDR3 is 16 residues long. Trimming cost V 5 bases and J 10 bases, with 24 bases left between them. Germline CDR1 and CDR2: LNHDA and SQIVND (reference sequence). For the CDR3, the DNA is TGTGCCAGTAGTGGGGGGGCATATAAGAGCCCGATCGAGCAGTTCTTC. Translation gives CASSGGAYKSPIEQFF.

The chain couples TRBV4-2 to TRBJ1-6; 7 nucleotides align to TRBD1. The V gene's germline CDR1 is LGHNA and CDR2 YNFKEQ. This CDR3 has 15 amino acids. V lost 2 bases and J lost 7; bases outside the gene matches: 5. CDR3 loop: CASSQLQGQNSPLHF. The DNA for the CDR3 is TGTGCCAGCAGCCAACTACAGGGGCAAAATTCACCCCTCCACTTT.

This chain links TRBV5-5 with TRBJ2-7; 7 positions agree with TRBD2. CDR1 is SGHKS, CDR2 YYEKEE, per germline (reference sequence). The CDR3 is 15 amino acids. V gave up 1 base and J gave up 6 bases; unmatched junction bases: 10. The DNA for the CDR3 is TGTGCCAGCAGCTTGATGAAGGGTCGCGGGGGCGAGCAGTACTTC. It codes for CASSLMKGRGGEQYF.

This chain links TRBV11-3 with TRBJ2-5; TRBD2 matches 11 bases. Germline CDR1 and CDR2: SGHNT and YENEEA. The V and J ends lost 6 bases and 3 bases, in that order; junction bases with no gene match: 9. The CDR3 spans 16 residues. CDR3 nucleotide sequence: TGTGCCAGCAGTTCCGGGACTAGCGGTTCGGAAGAGACCCAGTACTTC. Translation: CASSSGTSGSEETQYF.

This sequence joins TRBV9 and TRBJ2-3; D is unresolved. Germline CDR1 is SGDLS and CDR2 is YYNGEE. This CDR3 region has 17 residues. V was cut by 4 bases and J by 1 base, with 19 bases left in between. CDR3 loop: CASSPRVLLKGTDTQYF. The CDR3 DNA follows: TGTGCCAGCAGCCCCCGCGTCCTCCTAAAGGGCACAGATACGCAGTATTTT.

The V gene is TRBV30, the J gene TRBJ1-2; 7 nucleotides match TRBD1. The ends lost 8 bases at V and 4 bases at J; junction bases unmatched: 7. The CDR3 runs 12 residues. Germline V CDR1 and CDR2: GTSNPN, SVGIG (reference sequence). The CDR3 DNA sequence: TGTGCCCACGGACAGGCGGCCTATGGCTACACCTTC. Protein sequence: CAHGQAAYGYTF.

This chain links TRBV5-1 with TRBJ2-7, with TRBD2 matching over 8 bases. The CDR3 spans 14 residues. V lost 4 bases, J lost 3 bases, and 6 bases stayed unmatched. Per the germline V gene, CDR1 is SGHRS and CDR2 is YFSETQ. CDR3 protein: CASSEAGVSYEQYF. In DNA form, the CDR3 reads TGCGCCAGCAGCGAAGCGGGGGTTAGCTACGAGCAGTACTTC. Full variable domain (remainder filled in from reference TRBV5-1 and TRBJ2-7): KAGVTQTPRYLIKTRGQQVTLSCSPISGHRSVSWYQQTPGQGLQFLFEYFSETQRNKGNFPGRFSGRQFSNSRSEMNVSTLELGDSALYLCASSEAGVSYEQYFGPGTRLTVT.